The T cell receptor beta chain under discussion was sequenced for a study of blood T cell repertoires in COVID-19. Germline V CDR1 and CDR2: SGHRS, YFSETQ. The CDR3 is made up of 16 amino acids. V lost 0 bases, J lost 1 base, and 0 bases stayed unmatched. Assay: immunoSEQ multiplex PCR; the TCRdb copy retains only in-frame clones and omits some. In the table there are approximately 94,000 clones, 90% to 95% of which are singletons. The source of this sequence is a woman aged 45 to 65 in a cohort sampled during active COVID-19. This chain links TRBV5-1 with TRBJ2-1, with 11 bases lining up with TRBD2. The sample consisted of peripheral blood. The CDR3 DNA follows: TGCGCCAGCAGCTTGGTAGCGGGAGGGTCCTACAATGAGCAGTTCTTC. Amino acid sequence: CASSLVAGGSYNEQFF.